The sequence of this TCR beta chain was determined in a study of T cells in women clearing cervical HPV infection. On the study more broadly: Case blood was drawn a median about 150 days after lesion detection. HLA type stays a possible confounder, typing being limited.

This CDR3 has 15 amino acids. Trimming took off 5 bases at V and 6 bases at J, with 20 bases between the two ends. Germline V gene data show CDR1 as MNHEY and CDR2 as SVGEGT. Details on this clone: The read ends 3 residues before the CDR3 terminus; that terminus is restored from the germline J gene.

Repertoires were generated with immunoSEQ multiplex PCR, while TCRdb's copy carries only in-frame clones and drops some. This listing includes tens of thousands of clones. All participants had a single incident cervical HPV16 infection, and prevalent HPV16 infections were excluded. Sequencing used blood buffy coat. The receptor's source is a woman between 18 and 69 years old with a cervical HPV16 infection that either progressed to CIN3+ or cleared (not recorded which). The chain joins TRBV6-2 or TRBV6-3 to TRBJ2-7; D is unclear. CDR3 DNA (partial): TGTGCCAGCAGTCCCTCTGCTACTGTCCTTAGCGAG. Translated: CASSPSATVLSE. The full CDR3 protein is CASSPSATVLSEQYF.